The 24 T cell receptor beta chains below all came from one sample that was sequenced in a study of CD8+ T cells in alopecia areata (dated by TCRdb to the late 2010s). This sample's time point label indicates: baseline before oral tofacitinib. Preparation of the library involved the immunoSEQ multiplex PCR assay. For TCR sequencing, RNA was extracted from every sample and reverse transcribed into cDNA to serve as template. Drawn from immuneACCESS, this table holds only the in-frame rearrangements with V and J called that TCRdb kept. Clones are partly lost; checked studies trace under half to an unresolved V gene and leave the rest unexplained. This sample lists about 180,000 clones; roughly 70% were detected once. The ten largest account for roughly an eighth of the sample. The source material was CD8+ T cells sorted from blood, sampled at week 0. The receptors shown here come from a human donor with alopecia areata.

CDR3 residues: CASTYGGELFF. The CDR3 DNA reads TGTGCCAGCACTTACGGCGGGGAGCTGTTTTTT. V gene TRBV5-6 combines with J gene TRBJ2-2; D ambiguous. This CDR3 comprises 11 residues. V was cut by 6 bases and J by 7 bases, with 7 bases left in between. Germline V lookup: CDR1 SGHDT, CDR2 YYEEEE. Filled out from reference TRBV5-6 and TRBJ2-2, the complete variable domain reads DAGVTQSPTHLIKTRGQQVTLRCSPKSGHDTVSWYQQALGQGPQFIFQYYEEEERQRGNFPDRFSGHQFPNYSSELNVNALLLGDSALYLCASTYGGELFFGEGSRLTVL.

The V and J genes are TRBV12-5 and TRBJ1-2; 7 positions match TRBD1. The CDR3 totals 13 residues. J was trimmed by 6 bases and V by 3 bases; bases with no gene match: 4. Germline CDR1 and CDR2: LGHNT and FRNRAP. CDR3 loop: CASGFDRADGYTF. For the CDR3, the DNA is TGTGCTAGTGGTTTTGACAGGGCCGATGGCTACACCTTC. Looking up the rest from reference TRBV12-5 and TRBJ1-2 gives the full variable domain: DARVTQTPRHKVTEMGQEVTMRCQPILGHNTVFWYRQTMMQGLELLAYFRNRAPLDDSGMPKDRFSAEMPDATLATLKIQPSEPRDSAVYFCASGFDRADGYTFGSGTRLTVV.

This clone was observed a few times. The chain combines TRBV29-1 with TRBJ2-2, with D perhaps TRBD1 (6 bases). Trimming stripped 0 bases from V and 4 bases from J, with 12 bases between. The V gene's germline CDR1 is SQVTM and CDR2 ANQGSEA. The CDR3 has 15 amino acids. As DNA, the CDR3 is TGCAGCGTTGAAGACGCACAGGGCCCCACCGGGGAGCTGTTTTTT. Translated: CSVEDAQGPTGELFF.

This chain links TRBV28 with TRBJ2-7, with D maybe TRBD1 (6 bases). The germline gives CDR1 MDHEN, CDR2 SYDVKM. Trimming took 3 bases from V and 4 from J, leaving 13 bases between them. The CDR3 is 14 amino acids. CDR3: CASSFAGALYEQYF. CDR3 bases: TGTGCCAGCAGTTTCGCAGGGGCATTGTACGAGCAGTACTTC. Looking up the rest from reference TRBV28 and TRBJ2-7 gives the full variable domain: DVKVTQSSRYLVKRTGEKVFLECVQDMDHENMFWYRQDPGLGLRLIYFSYDVKMKEKGDIPEGYSVSREKKERFSLILESASTNQTSMYLCASSFAGALYEQYFGPGTRLTVT.

The chain is built from TRBV13 and TRBJ2-5, with 7 bases identical to TRBD1. Germline CDR1 reads PRHDT; CDR2 reads FYEKMQ (reference sequence). J gave up 3 bases and V 7 bases, and 8 bases lay outside the gene matches. The CDR3 length is 14 residues. The CDR3 DNA reads TGTGCCAGCACCCACACAGGGGAAAAAGAGACCCAGTACTTC. This translates into CASTHTGEKETQYF. Combining the CDR3 with reference TRBV13 and TRBJ2-5 gives the whole variable domain AAGVIQSPRHLIKEKRETATLKCYPIPRHDTVYWYQQGPGQDPQFLISFYEKMQSDKGSIPDRFSAQQFSDYHSELNMSSLELGDSALYFCASTHTGEKETQYFGPGTRLLVL.

The J gene is TRBJ2-3, the V gene TRBV13; D remains ambiguous. The CDR3 contains 13 residues. V was trimmed by 5 bases and J by 6 bases, leaving 12 bases between them. Germline values: CDR1 PRHDT, CDR2 FYEKMQ (reference sequence). The CDR3 sequence is CASSPPFYDTQYF. In DNA, the CDR3 is TGTGCCAGCAGCCCCCCTTTTTACGATACGCAGTATTTT.

This sequence joins TRBV7-2 and TRBJ2-7; D perhaps matches TRBD2 (6 bases). Germline V gene lookup returns CDR1 SGHTA and CDR2 FQGNSA. Trimming cost V 5 bases and J 0 bases, with 17 bases left between them. This CDR3 comprises 16 residues. The CDR3 region is CASSPGGGSSSYEQYF. The CDR3 DNA follows: TGTGCCAGCAGCCCCGGTGGGGGGTCGAGCTCCTACGAGCAGTACTTC.

This clone has just a few counts. J is TRBJ2-1 and V is TRBV5-1; maybe TRBD2 (6 bases). The CDR3 length is 11 residues. Looked up from germline, CDR1 is SGHRS and CDR2 is YFSETQ. V dropped 7 bases and J dropped 13 bases, with 15 bases sitting between them. CDR3 residues: CASRGGGDQFF. The CDR3 bases are TGCGCCAGCCGGGGCGGCGGGGATCAGTTCTTC.

The chain combines TRBV7-9 with TRBJ2-5; 8 bases line up with TRBD2. The CDR3 is made up of 14 amino acids. V lost 7 bases to trimming and J lost 5 bases; unmatched junction nucleotides: 9. Germline CDR1 and CDR2: SEHNR and FQNEAQ (reference sequence). CDR3 protein: CASTPGGAWETQYF. CDR3 sequence (DNA): TGTGCCAGCACCCCGGGAGGGGCCTGGGAGACCCAGTACTTC. The full variable domain, rest sourced from reference TRBV7-9 and TRBJ2-5, is DTGVSQNPRHKITKRGQNVTFRCDPISEHNRLYWYRQTLGQGPEFLTYFQNEAQLEKSRLLSDRFSAERPKGSFSTLEIQRTEQGDSAMYLCASTPGGAWETQYFGPGTRLLVL.

This clone appeared a few times. The chain has TRBV7-9 and TRBJ1-1, with TRBD1 matching 7 bases. The germline V gene has CDR1 SEHNR and CDR2 FQNEAQ (reference sequence). Germline trimming cut 4 bases from V and 8 bases from J; bases unmatched to any gene: 4. The CDR3 contains 12 residues. The CDR3: CASSSSDREAFF. DNA of the CDR3: TGTGCCAGCAGCTCCTCGGACAGGGAAGCTTTCTTT.

The chain links TRBV5-6 to TRBJ1-2; 12 nucleotides line up with TRBD1. The V segment lost 4 bases and the J segment 7 bases; nucleotides outside the gene matches: 5. Germline CDR1 SGHDT, CDR2 YYEEEE. This CDR3 is 14 amino acids long. CDR3 in DNA: TGTGCCAGCAGCACCGGGACAGGGGGCCTTGGCTACACCTTC. Amino acids: CASSTGTGGLGYTF.

V and J are TRBV27 and TRBJ1-2; 7 bases are shared with TRBD1. CDR3 length: 14 amino acids. Per germline, CDR1 MNHEY and CDR2 SMNVEV (reference sequence). The trim removed 4 bases at V and 0 bases at J, leaving 2 bases unmatched. As DNA, the CDR3 is TGTGCCAGCAGTTCGACAGGGTCTAACTATGGCTACACCTTC. Amino acids: CASSSTGSNYGYTF.

J is TRBJ2-3 and V is TRBV9; D is unresolved. The CDR3 contains 11 residues. Trimming stripped 4 bases from V and 9 bases from J, with 9 bases between. Germline V gene lookup returns CDR1 SGDLS and CDR2 YYNGEE. The CDR3 here is CASSHIGTQYF. The CDR3 region has the DNA TGTGCCAGCAGCCACATAGGGACGCAGTATTTT.

As concerns this clone: A much more abundant neighbour one base away suggests this may be a read error. The DNA for the CDR3 is TGTGCCAGCAGCTCCGCAACTGAAGCTTTCTTT. It translates to CASSSATEAFF. This chain links TRBV9 with TRBJ1-1; D is uncertain. The CDR3 is made up of 11 amino acids. Trimming shortened V by 4 bases and J by 5 bases, and 6 bases separated the two germline ends. CDR1 and CDR2 from the germline V gene are SGDLS and YYNGEE.

The V gene is TRBV5-6, the J gene TRBJ2-7; D is possibly TRBD2 (6 bases). V dropped 2 bases and J dropped 7 bases, with 13 bases sitting between them. Germline V gives CDR1 SGHDT, CDR2 YYEEEE. This CDR3 contains 13 residues. This chain's CDR3 is CASSFGDAGEQYF. DNA of the CDR3: TGTGCCAGCAGCTTTGGGGACGCGGGGGAGCAGTACTTC.

This clone was counted a single time. This sample includes further DNA sequences coding for the same CDR3. V gene TRBV6-1 combines with J gene TRBJ2-5; tentative D call: TRBD2 (5 bases). Germline V gene data show CDR1 as MNHNS and CDR2 as SASEGT. The CDR3 has 14 amino acids. Between the trimmed V and J ends, which lost 8 bases and 5 bases, there was a span of 18 bases. Written as DNA, the CDR3 is TGTGCCAGCCCCACCCTGGGTAGCGTGGAGACCCAGTACTTC. This encodes CASPTLGSVETQYF.

V gene TRBV6-6 combines with J gene TRBJ1-3; D call uncertain. Trimming took off 2 bases at V and 9 bases at J, with 8 bases between the two ends. The CDR3 runs to 12 residues. The germline V gene encodes CDR1 MNHNY and CDR2 SVGAGI (reference sequence). The DNA of the CDR3 is TGTGCCAGCAGTTACGCCTTGTCCACCATATATTTT. Translating gives CASSYALSTIYF.

Of note for this clone: Within the sample, other DNA sequences also encode this same CDR3. The chain couples TRBV5-6 to TRBJ2-3; D gene uncertain. The V end was cut by 2 bases, the J end by 1 base, with 2 bases between. The CDR3 is made up of 12 amino acids. The germline V gene encodes CDR1 SGHDT and CDR2 YYEEEE. In nucleotides, the CDR3 is TGTGCCAGCAGCTTTGGCACAGATACGCAGTATTTT. This encodes CASSFGTDTQYF.

Points on this clone: The conserved phenylalanine or tryptophan is not found at the CDR3 terminus, so this likely reflects a read error. The chain carries TRBV6-1 and TRBJ1-2; no clear D gene. The CDR3 consists of 12 residues. The germline gives CDR1 MNHNS, CDR2 SASEGT. V lost 3 bases and J lost 4, with 6 bases in between. This chain's CDR3 is CASSEPGYGYTL. In nucleotides, the CDR3 is TGTGCCAGCAGTGAGCCGGGCTATGGCTACACCCTC.

The V and J genes are TRBV29-1 and TRBJ2-7; D unresolved. The germline V gene encodes CDR1 SQVTM and CDR2 ANQGSEA. This CDR3 is built from 12 residues. The ends were cut back, 3 bases at V and 2 bases at J, with 8 bases in the middle. The CDR3 nucleotides read TGCAGCGTTGAGTTGACTGCCTACGAGCAGTACTTC. Amino acid sequence: CSVELTAYEQYF.

The chain is built from TRBV5-1 and TRBJ2-1, with D perhaps matching TRBD2 (6 bases). CDR3 size: 15 residues. The germline gives CDR1 SGHRS, CDR2 YFSETQ. V was shortened by 1 base and J by 1 base, with 9 bases between the two germline ends. The CDR3: CASSLWRESYNEQFF. For the CDR3, the DNA is TGCGCCAGCAGCTTGTGGAGGGAATCCTACAATGAGCAGTTCTTC.

This chain uses TRBV2 with TRBJ2-2; 7 bases fit TRBD2. V lost 8 bases and J lost 8; bases outside the gene matches: 5. The germline CDR1 and CDR2 sequences are SNHLY and FYNNEI. The CDR3 is 12 amino acids. The CDR3 protein is CASLTSPGELFF. CDR3 coding DNA: TGTGCCAGCCTGACTAGCCCAGGGGAGCTGTTTTTT.

This clone came up a few times. V usage is TRBV7-9 and J usage is TRBJ2-7; D is possibly TRBD2 (6 bases). The germline V gene encodes CDR1 SEHNR and CDR2 FQNEAQ (reference sequence). V was shortened by 5 bases and J by 7 bases, with 12 bases between the two germline ends. The CDR3 totals 12 residues. As DNA, the CDR3 is TGTGCCAGCAGCGGGAGGAACCTAGAGCAGTACTTC. Amino acids: CASSGRNLEQYF.

V gene TRBV15 combines with J gene TRBJ2-3; 9 bases fit TRBD2. Germline V gene sequence: CDR1 LNHNV, CDR2 YYDKDF (reference sequence). V gave up 1 base and J gave up 10 bases; unmatched junction bases: 9. The CDR3 length is 15 residues. The CDR3 coding sequence is TGTGCCACCAGCAGAGGAGCGGGGGGAGGCCAGGCGCAGTATTTT. Translated, it gives CATSRGAGGGQAQYF.